This T cell receptor (beta chain) was captured in a study of T cell repertoires in cytomegalovirus infection. Overall study: Selected CMV epitopes included recently identified HLA-C-restricted ones as well as well-studied HLA-B-restricted ones. Overall study results and limits: Predominance within the ex vivo response was attributable to HLA-C-restricted CMV-specific TCR beta clonotypes.

Regarding this clonotype: Its antigen is undetermined.

V gave up 1 base and J gave up 4 bases, with 7 bases separating them. This CDR3 has 14 residues. Germline values: CDR1 MGHRA, CDR2 YSYEKL. TCRdb fed the reads into MiXCR, producing one record per CDR3 protein. The sample has about 770,000 distinct CDR3 sequences; under 35% are singletons. Sequenced material: cultured CD8+ T cells from PBMCs, taken from culture after CMV antigen stimulation. The chain recombines TRBV4-1 with TRBJ2-2; possibly TRBD2 for D (5 bases). The TCR sequence derives from a human donor in good health (CMV status not recorded). Some clones in this sample may be carry-over from other donors' samples. The CDR3 spells CASSQGRFTGELFF. As DNA, the CDR3 is TGCGCCAGCAGCCAAGGGAGGTTCACCGGGGAGCTGTTTTTT.